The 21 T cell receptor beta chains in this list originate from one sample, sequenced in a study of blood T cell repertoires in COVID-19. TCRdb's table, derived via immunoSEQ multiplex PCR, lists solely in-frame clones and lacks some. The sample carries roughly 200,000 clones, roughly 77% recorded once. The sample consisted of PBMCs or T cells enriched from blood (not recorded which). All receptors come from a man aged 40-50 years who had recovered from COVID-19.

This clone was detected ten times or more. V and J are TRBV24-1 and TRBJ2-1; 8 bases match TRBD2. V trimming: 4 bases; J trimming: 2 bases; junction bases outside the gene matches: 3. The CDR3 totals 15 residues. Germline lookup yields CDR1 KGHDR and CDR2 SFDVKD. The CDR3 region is CATSDRTSTYNEQFF. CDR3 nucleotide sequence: TGTGCCACCAGTGACCGGACTAGCACCTACAATGAGCAGTTCTTC.

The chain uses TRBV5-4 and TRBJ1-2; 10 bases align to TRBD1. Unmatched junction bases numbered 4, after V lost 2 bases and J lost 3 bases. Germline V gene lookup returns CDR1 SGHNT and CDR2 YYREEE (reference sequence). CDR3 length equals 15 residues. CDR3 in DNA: TGTGCCAGCAGCTTCGGACAGGGGGTTGACTATGGCTACACCTTC. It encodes CASSFGQGVDYGYTF.

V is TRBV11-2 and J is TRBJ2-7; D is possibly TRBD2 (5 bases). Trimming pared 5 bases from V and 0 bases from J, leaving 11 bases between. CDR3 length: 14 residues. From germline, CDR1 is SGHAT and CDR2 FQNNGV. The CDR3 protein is CASSPRGISYEQYF. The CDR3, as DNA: TGTGCCAGCAGCCCCCGGGGAATCTCCTACGAGCAGTACTTC.

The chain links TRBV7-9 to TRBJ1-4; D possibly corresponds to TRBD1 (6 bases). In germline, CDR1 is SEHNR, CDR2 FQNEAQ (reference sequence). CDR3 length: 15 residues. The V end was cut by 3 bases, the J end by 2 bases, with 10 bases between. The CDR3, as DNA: TGTGCCAGCAGCTTTGGACAGACTACTAATGAAAAACTGTTTTTT. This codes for CASSFGQTTNEKLFF.

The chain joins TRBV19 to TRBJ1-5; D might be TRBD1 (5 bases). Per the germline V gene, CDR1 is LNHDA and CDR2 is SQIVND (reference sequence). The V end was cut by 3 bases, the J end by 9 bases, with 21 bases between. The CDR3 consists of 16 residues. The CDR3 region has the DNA TGTGCCAGTAGTATCCGGGGGTCAGCCCGGCCCGGGCCCCAGCATTTT. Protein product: CASSIRGSARPGPQHF.

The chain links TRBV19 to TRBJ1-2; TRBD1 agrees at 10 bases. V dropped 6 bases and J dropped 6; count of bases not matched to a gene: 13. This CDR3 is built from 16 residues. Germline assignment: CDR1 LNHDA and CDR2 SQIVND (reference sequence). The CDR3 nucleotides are TGTGCCAGTAGCACCTCTGAGGGGACAGGGGTAAATGGCTACACCTTC. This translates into CASSTSEGTGVNGYTF. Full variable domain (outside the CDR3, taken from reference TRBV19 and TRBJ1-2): DGGITQSPKYLFRKEGQNVTLSCEQNLNHDAMYWYRQDPGQGLRLIYYSQIVNDFQKGDIAEGYSVSREKKESFPLTVTSAQKNPTAFYLCASSTSEGTGVNGYTFGSGTRLTVV.

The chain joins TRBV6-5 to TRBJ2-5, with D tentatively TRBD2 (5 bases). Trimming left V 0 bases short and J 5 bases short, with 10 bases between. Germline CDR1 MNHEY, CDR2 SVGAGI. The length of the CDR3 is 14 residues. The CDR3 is CASSYSGGRETQYF. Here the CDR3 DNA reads TGTGCCAGCAGTTACTCCGGAGGACGGGAGACCCAGTACTTC.

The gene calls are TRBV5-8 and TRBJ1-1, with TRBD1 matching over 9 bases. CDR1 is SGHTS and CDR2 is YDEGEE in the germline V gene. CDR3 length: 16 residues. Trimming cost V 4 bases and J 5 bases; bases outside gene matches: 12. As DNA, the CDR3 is TGTGCCAGCAGCACCACAGGGGGCTACGCAGTTACTGAAGCTTTCTTT. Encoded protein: CASSTTGGYAVTEAFF. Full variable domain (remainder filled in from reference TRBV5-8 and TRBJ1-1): EAGVTQSPTHLIKTRGQQATLRCSPISGHTSVYWYQQALGLGLQFLLWYDEGEERNRGNFPPRFSGRQFPNYSSELNVNALELEDSALYLCASSTTGGYAVTEAFFGQGTRLTVV.

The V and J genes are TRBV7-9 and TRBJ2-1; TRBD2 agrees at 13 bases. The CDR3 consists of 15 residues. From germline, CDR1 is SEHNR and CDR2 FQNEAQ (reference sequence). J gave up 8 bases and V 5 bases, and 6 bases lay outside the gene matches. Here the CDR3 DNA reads TGTGCCAGCAGCCACGGACTAGCGGGAGCTTATGAGCAGTTCTTC. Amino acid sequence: CASSHGLAGAYEQFF.

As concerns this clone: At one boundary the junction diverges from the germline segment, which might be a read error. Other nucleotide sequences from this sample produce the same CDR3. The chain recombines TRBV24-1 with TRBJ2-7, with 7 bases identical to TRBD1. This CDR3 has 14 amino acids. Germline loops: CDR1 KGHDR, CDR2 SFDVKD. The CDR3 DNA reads TGCGCCACCAGTGAGACGGGACAGAGCTACGAGCAGTACTTC. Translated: CATSETGQSYEQYF.

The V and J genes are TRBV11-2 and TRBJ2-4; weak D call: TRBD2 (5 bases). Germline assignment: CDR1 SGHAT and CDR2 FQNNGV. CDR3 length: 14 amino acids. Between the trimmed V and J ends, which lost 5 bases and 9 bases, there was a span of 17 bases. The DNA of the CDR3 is TGTGCCAGCAGCCTGCCCCGGGGTCGGGCCATTCAGTACTTC. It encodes CASSLPRGRAIQYF.

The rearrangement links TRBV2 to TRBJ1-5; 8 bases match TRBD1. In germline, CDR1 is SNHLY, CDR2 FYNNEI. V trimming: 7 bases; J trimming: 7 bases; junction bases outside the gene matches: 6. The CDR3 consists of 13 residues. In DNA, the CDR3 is TGTGCCAGCACCGGGACAGGCGGACAGCCCCAGCATTTT. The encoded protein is CASTGTGGQPQHF.

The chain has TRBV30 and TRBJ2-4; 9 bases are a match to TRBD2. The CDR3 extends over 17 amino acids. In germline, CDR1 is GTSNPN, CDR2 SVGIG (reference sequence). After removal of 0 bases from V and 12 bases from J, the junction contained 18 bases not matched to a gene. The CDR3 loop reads CAWSVGIISRGRADQYF. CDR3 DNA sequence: TGTGCCTGGAGTGTGGGGATTATTTCTCGCGGGAGGGCCGATCAGTACTTC.

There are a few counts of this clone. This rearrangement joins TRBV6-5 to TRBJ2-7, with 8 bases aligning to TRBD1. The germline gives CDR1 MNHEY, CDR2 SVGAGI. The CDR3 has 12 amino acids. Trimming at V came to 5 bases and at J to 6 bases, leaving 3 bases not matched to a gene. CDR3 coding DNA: TGTGCCAGCAGTCCGACAGGGGTCGAGCAGTACTTC. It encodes CASSPTGVEQYF.

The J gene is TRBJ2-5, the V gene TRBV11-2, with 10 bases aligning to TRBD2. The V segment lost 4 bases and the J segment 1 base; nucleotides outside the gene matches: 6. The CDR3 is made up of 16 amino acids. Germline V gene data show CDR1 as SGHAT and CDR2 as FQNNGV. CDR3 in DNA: TGTGCCAGCAGCTCTGCTAGCGGGGGATCCCAAGAGACCCAGTACTTC. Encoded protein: CASSSASGGSQETQYF.

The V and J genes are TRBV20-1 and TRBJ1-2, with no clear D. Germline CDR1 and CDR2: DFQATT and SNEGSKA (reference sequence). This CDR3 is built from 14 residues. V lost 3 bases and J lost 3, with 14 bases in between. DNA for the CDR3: TGCAGTGCTAGTAATAGGAGGGTGGACTATGGCTACACCTTC. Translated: CSASNRRVDYGYTF.

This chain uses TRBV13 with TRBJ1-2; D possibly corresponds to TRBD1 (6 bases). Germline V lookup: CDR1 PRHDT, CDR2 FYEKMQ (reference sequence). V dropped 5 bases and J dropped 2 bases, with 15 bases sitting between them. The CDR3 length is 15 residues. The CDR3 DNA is TGTGCCAGCAGCCTCACGACAGGTCCCAACTATGGCTACACCTTC. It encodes CASSLTTGPNYGYTF.

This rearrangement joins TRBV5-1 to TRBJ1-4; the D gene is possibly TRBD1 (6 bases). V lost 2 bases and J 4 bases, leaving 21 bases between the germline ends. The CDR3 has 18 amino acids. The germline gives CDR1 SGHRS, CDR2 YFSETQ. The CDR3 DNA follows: TGCGCCAGCAGCTTCCGGGACACAACTTCGGGCTTTAATGAAAAACTGTTTTTT. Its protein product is CASSFRDTTSGFNEKLFF.

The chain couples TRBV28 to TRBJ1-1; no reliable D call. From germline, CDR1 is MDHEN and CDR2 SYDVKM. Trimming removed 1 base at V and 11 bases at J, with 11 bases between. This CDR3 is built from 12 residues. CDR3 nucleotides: TGTGCCAGCAGTTTATCTCGGAGTACGGCTTTCTTT. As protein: CASSLSRSTAFF.

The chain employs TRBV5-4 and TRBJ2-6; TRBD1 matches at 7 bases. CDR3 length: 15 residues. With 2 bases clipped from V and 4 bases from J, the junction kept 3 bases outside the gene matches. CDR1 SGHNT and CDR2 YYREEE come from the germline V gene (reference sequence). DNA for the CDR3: TGTGCCAGCAGCTTCAGGGGGACCGGGGCCAACGTCCTGACTTTC. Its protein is CASSFRGTGANVLTF.

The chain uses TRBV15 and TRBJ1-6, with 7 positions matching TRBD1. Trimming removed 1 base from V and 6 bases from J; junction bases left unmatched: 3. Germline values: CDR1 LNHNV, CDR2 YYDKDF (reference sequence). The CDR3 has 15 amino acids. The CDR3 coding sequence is TGTGCCACCAGCAGAGTCGGGACAGCTAATTCACCCCTCCACTTT. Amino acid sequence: CATSRVGTANSPLHF.